A selection of T cell receptor beta chains follows, all from one sample in a study of beta chain features in type 1 diabetes. Profiling relied on immunoSEQ multiplex PCR, and the TCRdb table lists in-frame clones only, not all of them. The table records 150,000 to 200,000 clones, about 10% of them present only once. The specimen sequenced was central memory CD4+ T cells from blood. These receptors all come from a woman aged 25 to 39 with type 1 diabetes. CDR3s include the opening cysteine and the closing phenylalanine or tryptophan. The D gene is left open where the match is weak. A clone size is listed for some rows: how often the clone was seen (once, few, many), or a class if it is expanded.

j_call: TRBJ2-7; d_call: TRBD1; v_call: TRBV2; clone_size: few; cdr3_aa: CASNLQGPTYEQYF; cdr3_nt: TGTGCCAGCAATTTACAGGGGCCAACCTACGAGCAGTACTTC
j_call: TRBJ2-7; d_call: TRBD1; v_call: TRBV29-1; clone_size: NA; cdr3_aa: CSIRQGSSYEQYF; cdr3_nt: TGCAGCATTCGACAGGGAAGCTCCTACGAGCAGTACTTC
j_call: TRBJ2-7; d_call: TRBD1; v_call: TRBV28; clone_size: few; cdr3_aa: CASSLPGGSGEQYF; cdr3_nt: TGTGCCAGCAGTCTCCCAGGGGGTTCCGGCGAGCAGTACTTC
j_call: TRBJ2-5; d_call: TRBD2; v_call: TRBV5-1; clone_size: NA; cdr3_aa: CASSLMTSGSETQYF; cdr3_nt: TGCGCCAGCAGCTTGATGACTAGCGGAAGCGAGACCCAGTACTTC
j_call: TRBJ1-4; d_call: TRBD1; v_call: TRBV7-6; clone_size: few; cdr3_aa: CASSIGGGLGEKLFF; cdr3_nt: TGTGCCAGCAGCATAGGAGGGGGCTTGGGTGAAAAACTGTTTTTT
j_call: TRBJ2-1; d_call: NA; v_call: TRBV28; clone_size: NA; cdr3_aa: CASSVAGGHNEQFF; cdr3_nt: TGTGCCAGCAGTGTAGCTGGAGGGCACAATGAGCAGTTCTTC
j_call: TRBJ2-1; d_call: NA; v_call: TRBV6-6; clone_size: few; cdr3_aa: CASSYRGLNEQFF; cdr3_nt: TGTGCCAGCAGTTATCGAGGCCTGAATGAGCAGTTCTTC
j_call: TRBJ2-7; d_call: NA; v_call: TRBV2; clone_size: NA; cdr3_aa: CASSSRASANYEQYF; cdr3_nt: TGTGCCAGCTCTAGCCGGGCTAGCGCCAACTACGAGCAGTACTTC
j_call: TRBJ2-3; d_call: NA; v_call: TRBV7-3; clone_size: NA; cdr3_aa: CASSSSGTDTQYF; cdr3_nt: TGTGCCAGCAGCTCCTCAGGTACAGATACGCAGTATTTT
j_call: TRBJ2-1; d_call: NA; v_call: TRBV28; clone_size: few; cdr3_aa: CASRGDGYNEQFF; cdr3_nt: TGTGCCAGCAGGGGAGACGGATACAATGAGCAGTTCTTC
j_call: TRBJ2-1; d_call: TRBD2; v_call: TRBV18; clone_size: NA; cdr3_aa: CASSPRLGRSSYNEQFF; cdr3_nt: TGTGCCAGCTCACCACGTCTCGGGAGGAGCTCCTACAATGAGCAGTTCTTC
j_call: TRBJ2-7; d_call: TRBD2; v_call: TRBV29-1; clone_size: few; cdr3_aa: CSVRLAFSEQYF; cdr3_nt: TGCAGCGTGAGACTAGCTTTCAGCGAGCAGTACTTC
j_call: TRBJ2-1; d_call: TRBD1; v_call: TRBV7-3; clone_size: NA; cdr3_aa: CASSSTGPFDEQFF; cdr3_nt: TGTGCCAGCAGCTCGACAGGGCCCTTCGATGAGCAGTTCTTC
j_call: TRBJ2-1; d_call: NA; v_call: TRBV4-1; clone_size: NA; cdr3_aa: CASSQDNKEGIAKSSYNEQFF; cdr3_nt: TGCGCCAGCAGCCAAGATAATAAGGAGGGAATAGCGAAAAGCTCCTACAATGAGCAGTTCTTC
j_call: TRBJ2-7; d_call: TRBD2; v_call: TRBV5-4; clone_size: NA; cdr3_aa: CASSGAGTSGRVEQYF; cdr3_nt: TGTGCCAGCAGCGGCGCCGGGACTAGCGGGAGGGTTGAGCAGTACTTC
j_call: TRBJ1-2; d_call: TRBD1; v_call: TRBV5-1; clone_size: NA; cdr3_aa: CASRQTGDGYTF; cdr3_nt: TGCGCCAGCCGACAAACAGGGGATGGCTACACCTTC
j_call: TRBJ1-1; d_call: NA; v_call: TRBV28; clone_size: few; cdr3_aa: CASTTSGGRAAFF; cdr3_nt: TGTGCCAGCACCACCTCTGGAGGGAGAGCAGCTTTCTTT
j_call: TRBJ2-1; d_call: TRBD2; v_call: TRBV29-1; clone_size: NA; cdr3_aa: CSVAGGPSGESQFF; cdr3_nt: TGCAGCGTCGCGGGAGGGCCATCGGGTGAATCTCAGTTCTTC
j_call: TRBJ1-2; d_call: NA; v_call: TRBV30; clone_size: few; cdr3_aa: CAWSQGGWGYTF; cdr3_nt: TGTGCCTGGAGCCAGGGAGGATGGGGCTACACCTTC
j_call: TRBJ1-1; d_call: NA; v_call: TRBV7-3; clone_size: few; cdr3_aa: CASSLSLGSTEAFF; cdr3_nt: TGTGCCAGCAGCTTATCTCTCGGTTCCACTGAAGCTTTCTTT
j_call: TRBJ2-7; d_call: TRBD1; v_call: TRBV18; clone_size: few; cdr3_aa: CASTTGTGTYEQYF; cdr3_nt: TGTGCCAGCACTACCGGGACAGGCACCTACGAGCAGTACTTC
j_call: TRBJ1-5; d_call: NA; v_call: TRBV27; clone_size: few; cdr3_aa: CASSWVRGSNQPQHF; cdr3_nt: TGTGCCAGCAGTTGGGTCAGGGGAAGCAATCAGCCCCAGCATTTT
j_call: TRBJ2-3; d_call: NA; v_call: TRBV5-1; clone_size: NA; cdr3_aa: CASSRGTSTDTQYF; cdr3_nt: TGCGCCAGCAGCCGTGGGACTAGCACAGATACGCAGTATTTT
j_call: TRBJ2-5; d_call: NA; v_call: TRBV27; clone_size: NA; cdr3_aa: CASSLRVGLSKWTQYF; cdr3_nt: TGTGCCAGCAGTTTAAGGGTAGGACTGTCGAAGTGGACCCAGTACTTC
j_call: TRBJ2-1; d_call: NA; v_call: TRBV7-9; clone_size: few; cdr3_aa: CASSFPTGRLMREQFF; cdr3_nt: TGTGCCAGCAGCTTTCCTACAGGGCGACTTATGCGGGAGCAGTTCTTC
j_call: TRBJ2-5; d_call: TRBD1; v_call: TRBV5-4; clone_size: few; cdr3_aa: CASSSPDRGLRETQYF; cdr3_nt: TGTGCCAGCAGCTCTCCCGACAGGGGATTGAGGGAGACCCAGTACTTC
j_call: TRBJ2-1; d_call: TRBD1; v_call: TRBV5-1; clone_size: NA; cdr3_aa: CASSQGDTFNEQFF; cdr3_nt: TGCGCCAGCAGCCAGGGGGACACTTTCAATGAGCAGTTCTTC
j_call: TRBJ1-5; d_call: NA; v_call: TRBV30; clone_size: few; cdr3_aa: CAWSQGGQPQHF; cdr3_nt: TGTGCCTGGAGCCAAGGGGGACAGCCCCAGCATTTT
j_call: TRBJ2-3; d_call: TRBD2; v_call: TRBV5-5; clone_size: few; cdr3_aa: CASRSSGSLKGVTDTQYF; cdr3_nt: TGTGCCAGCAGATCTAGCGGGAGTTTAAAGGGGGTCACAGATACGCAGTATTTT
j_call: TRBJ2-1; d_call: NA; v_call: TRBV11-1; clone_size: NA; cdr3_aa: CASSLFTGYVNEQFF; cdr3_nt: TGTGCCAGCAGCTTATTCACAGGTTATGTAAATGAGCAGTTCTTC
j_call: TRBJ2-7; d_call: NA; v_call: TRBV25-1; clone_size: NA; cdr3_aa: CASSQTIASYEQYF; cdr3_nt: TGTGCCAGCAGTCAGACTATAGCATCCTACGAGCAGTACTTC
j_call: TRBJ2-1; d_call: NA; v_call: TRBV29-1; clone_size: NA; cdr3_aa: CSADRFNNNEQFF; cdr3_nt: TGCAGCGCCGACAGGTTTAACAACAATGAGCAGTTCTTC
j_call: TRBJ1-1; d_call: NA; v_call: TRBV19; clone_size: NA; cdr3_aa: CASSKGGLWSNTEAFF; cdr3_nt: TGTGCCAGTAGTAAGGGGGGGCTCTGGTCGAACACTGAAGCTTTCTTT
j_call: TRBJ2-7; d_call: TRBD2; v_call: TRBV29-1; clone_size: NA; cdr3_aa: CSVLIASGFSYEQYF; cdr3_nt: TGCAGCGTCCTAATTGCTAGCGGGTTCTCCTACGAGCAGTACTTC
j_call: TRBJ2-1; d_call: NA; v_call: TRBV29-1; clone_size: few; cdr3_aa: CSVEFSSRYNEQFF; cdr3_nt: TGCAGCGTTGAATTTTCTAGTAGGTACAATGAGCAGTTCTTC
j_call: TRBJ2-1; d_call: TRBD1; v_call: TRBV19; clone_size: few; cdr3_aa: CASSHGQGAEQFF; cdr3_nt: TGTGCCAGTAGCCATGGACAGGGGGCTGAGCAGTTCTTC
j_call: TRBJ2-2; d_call: NA; v_call: TRBV28; clone_size: NA; cdr3_aa: CASSLPYTGELFF; cdr3_nt: TGTGCCAGCAGTTTACCTTACACCGGGGAGCTGTTTTTT
j_call: TRBJ1-5; d_call: NA; v_call: TRBV7-9; clone_size: few; cdr3_aa: CASSFPDQPQHF; cdr3_nt: TGTGCCAGCAGCTTTCCCGATCAGCCCCAGCATTTT
j_call: TRBJ1-4; d_call: NA; v_call: TRBV18; clone_size: NA; cdr3_aa: CASSPALDTSNEKLFF; cdr3_nt: TGTGCCAGCTCACCAGCTCTTGACACCTCTAATGAAAAACTGTTTTTT
j_call: TRBJ1-2; d_call: TRBD1; v_call: TRBV18; clone_size: few; cdr3_aa: CASSTTGDTNYGYTF; cdr3_nt: TGTGCCAGCTCGACCACAGGGGATACTAACTATGGCTACACCTTC
j_call: TRBJ2-7; d_call: TRBD2; v_call: TRBV5-1; clone_size: NA; cdr3_aa: CASSLAQREVNEQYF; cdr3_nt: TGCGCCAGCAGCTTGGCCCAGCGGGAGGTAAACGAGCAGTACTTC
j_call: TRBJ2-1; d_call: TRBD2; v_call: TRBV5-1; clone_size: NA; cdr3_aa: CASIKGYSGDYNEQFF; cdr3_nt: TGCGCCAGCATTAAGGGGTATAGCGGGGATTACAATGAGCAGTTCTTC
j_call: TRBJ1-1; d_call: NA; v_call: TRBV29-1; clone_size: NA; cdr3_aa: CSVDTDSVNTEAFF; cdr3_nt: TGCAGCGTTGATACGGACTCAGTGAACACTGAAGCTTTCTTT
j_call: TRBJ2-1; d_call: TRBD2; v_call: TRBV10-3; clone_size: NA; cdr3_aa: CAISEAGGYNEQFF; cdr3_nt: TGTGCCATCAGTGAAGCGGGAGGCTACAATGAGCAGTTCTTC
j_call: TRBJ2-7; d_call: TRBD1; v_call: TRBV28; clone_size: NA; cdr3_aa: CASSLITGQGGMEQYF; cdr3_nt: TGTGCCAGCAGTTTAATTACGGGACAGGGGGGGATGGAGCAGTACTTC
j_call: TRBJ2-7; d_call: TRBD2; v_call: TRBV28; clone_size: NA; cdr3_aa: CASSTAVAGIHEQYF; cdr3_nt: TGTGCCAGCAGTACGGCGGTAGCGGGAATCCACGAGCAGTACTTC
j_call: TRBJ2-5; d_call: NA; v_call: TRBV27; clone_size: NA; cdr3_aa: CASSLSIKGWETQYF; cdr3_nt: TGTGCCAGCAGTTTATCGATAAAGGGGTGGGAGACCCAGTACTTC
j_call: TRBJ1-2; d_call: TRBD1; v_call: TRBV27; clone_size: NA; cdr3_aa: CASSQGQGVFNYGYTF; cdr3_nt: TGTGCCAGCAGCCAAGGACAGGGGGTCTTTAACTATGGCTACACCTTC
j_call: TRBJ2-7; d_call: NA; v_call: TRBV6-5; clone_size: NA; cdr3_aa: CASSEGGSSYEQYF; cdr3_nt: TGTGCCAGCAGTGAAGGTGGGAGCTCCTACGAGCAGTACTTC
j_call: TRBJ1-1; d_call: NA; v_call: TRBV7-2; clone_size: NA; cdr3_aa: CASSLEGRGGTEAFF; cdr3_nt: TGTGCCAGCAGCTTAGAGGGCCGGGGTGGAACTGAAGCTTTCTTT